Listed below are T cell receptor beta chains from one sample, sequenced in a study of T-cell reconstitution after alpha-beta-depleted transplantation in children. Via MiXCR, TCRdb re-called the PCR reads, giving one row per CDR3 protein. The data show around 250,000 distinct CDR3 sequences, around 25% seen once. The material sequenced was PBMCs, taken before TCRalphabeta/CD19-depleted stem cell transplant. The receptors come from a girl aged 2-10 years with Fanconi anemia, due to receive a stem cell transplant. Both conserved end residues are part of each CDR3. Each record gives: CDR3 length, D gene, V gene, J gene, CDR3 protein. The D gene is left open where the match is weak.

16	-	TRBV5-4	TRBJ1-5	CASSVSGGQGNQPQHF
12	-	TRBV7-1	TRBJ1-1	CAMSSGRTEAFF
15	-	TRBV6-5	TRBJ2-1	CASSTSGGPSNEQFF
12	-	TRBV20-1	TRBJ2-7	CSVGVISYEQYF
15	-	TRBV29-1	TRBJ2-1	CSTYGAASSYNEQFF
15	-	TRBV6-5	TRBJ2-5	CASSSLGAEQETQYF
13	-	TRBV6-6	TRBJ2-2	CASSYPGIGELFF
12	-	TRBV7-9	TRBJ2-7	CASTGNSYEQYF
15	TRBD2	TRBV7-3	TRBJ2-1	CASSLRGSPWNEQFF
14	-	TRBV20-1	TRBJ2-5	CSARGRQFEETQYF
15	TRBD2	TRBV6-1	TRBJ2-1	CASSQTSGIYNEQFF
14	-	TRBV18	TRBJ2-1	CASSPDTAYNEQFF
15	-	TRBV28	TRBJ2-7	CASSWAPASSYEQYF
13	TRBD1	TRBV20-1	TRBJ2-7	CSAVQGVTYEQYF
14	-	TRBV29-1	TRBJ2-3	CSVGRALSTDTQYF
14	-	TRBV6-5	TRBJ2-7	CASSSNLPYYEQYF
12	-	TRBV29-1	TRBJ2-3	CSVDLGLDTQYF
11	-	TRBV20-1	TRBJ2-7	CSAKYGYEQYF
18	TRBD1	TRBV20-1	TRBJ1-6	CSADVWGTGSSYNSPLHF
12	-	TRBV20-1	TRBJ2-1	CTLGRSYNEQFF
15	TRBD1	TRBV5-1	TRBJ1-3	CASSLGDSSGNTIYF
16	-	TRBV10-3	TRBJ2-6	CAIGPRQEPGANVLTF
13	-	TRBV20-1	TRBJ2-1	CSARRFPENEQFF
13	-	TRBV5-1	TRBJ2-3	CASTGSLTDTQYF
12	-	TRBV21-1	TRBJ2-1	CASSKELLLGLF
15	-	TRBV7-8	TRBJ2-7	CASSLWGAKGYEQYF
15	TRBD1	TRBV29-1	TRBJ2-1	CSVEASGRGYNEQFF
14	-	TRBV2	TRBJ2-7	CASRSRDNSYEQYF
15	-	TRBV20-1	TRBJ2-3	CSARTPWASTDTQYF
15	TRBD2	TRBV11-2	TRBJ2-1	CASSLGGSAENEQFF
15	TRBD1	TRBV5-1	TRBJ2-1	CASSSQGAPYNEQFF
13	-	TRBV10-3	TRBJ2-7	CAISDRVDDEQYF
14	-	TRBV20-1	TRBJ1-5	CSARDGKANQPQHF
14	TRBD2	TRBV2	TRBJ2-7	CARSLAGDGYEQYF
14	-	TRBV21-1	TRBJ2-1	CASRDRDHYNEQFF
14	TRBD1	TRBV29-1	TRBJ1-2	CSVDWTGVNYGYTF
12	-	TRBV20-1	TRBJ1-2	CSAPRVEYGYTF
15	TRBD2	TRBV20-1	TRBJ2-5	CSASSTSGGSETQYF
14	-	TRBV6-1	TRBJ2-3	CASNRRGSTDTQYF
15	-	TRBV4-2	TRBJ1-1	CASSQETALNTEAFF
11	TRBD1	TRBV10-2	TRBJ2-2	CATGGTGELFF